This passage covers 16 T cell receptor beta chains from one sample sequenced in a study of shared clonotypes between healthy human individuals. TCRdb's copy holds only in-frame clones and misses some; the assay was immunoSEQ multiplex PCR. The data show around 940,000 clones, less than 85% seen once. Sequencing was done on a sample of memory CD4+ T cells sorted from blood. Indicated subset: CD45RA-negative fraction. All receptors derive from a man aged 18 to 35 in good health.

The chain employs TRBV28 and TRBJ1-2; D is uncertain. V lost 6 bases and J lost 8, with 10 bases in between. The CDR3 contains 11 residues. Germline-derived CDR1 and CDR2 are MDHEN and SYDVKM. The CDR3 sequence is CASSQNGGYTF. Written as DNA, the CDR3 is TGTGCCAGCAGCCAGAACGGGGGCTACACCTTC.

J is TRBJ1-5 and V is TRBV30, with D hard to call. The germline V and J ends were trimmed by 3 bases and 5 bases, with 8 bases remaining between them. This CDR3 is 12 amino acids long. From germline, CDR1 is GTSNPN and CDR2 SVGIG (reference sequence). CDR3 DNA: TGTGCCTGGAGAGAAAGGGATCAGCCCCAGCATTTT. Its protein is CAWRERDQPQHF.

The chain couples TRBV29-1 to TRBJ1-1; D is uncertain. Germline V gene sequence: CDR1 SQVTM, CDR2 ANQGSEA. Trimming removed 6 bases from V and 7 bases from J, with 9 bases in between. The CDR3 length is 10 residues. The CDR3 bases are TGCAGCGTCGGCCAAGGTGAAGCTTTCTTT. This codes for CSVGQGEAFF. Supplemented by reference TRBV29-1 and TRBJ1-1, the full variable domain reads SAVISQKPSRDICQRGTSLTIQCQVDSQVTMMFWYRQQPGQSLTLIATANQGSEATYESGFVIDKFPISRPNLTFSTLTVSNMSPEDSSIYLCSVGQGEAFFGQGTRLTVV.

On this clone itself: Other DNA sequences in this sample translate to the same CDR3. The genes are TRBV5-1 and TRBJ2-7; no firm D call. The germline V and J ends were trimmed by 0 bases and 4 bases, with 5 bases remaining between them. Germline V gene sequence: CDR1 SGHRS, CDR2 YFSETQ. CDR3 size: 12 residues. This CDR3 reads CASSLVGYEQYF. CDR3 in DNA: TGCGCCAGCAGCTTGGTGGGATACGAGCAGTACTTC.

The CDR3, as DNA: TGTGCCAGCAGCTCGCAGGAGTACTCCGGTTACGAGCAGTACTTC. Amino acid sequence: CASSSQEYSGYEQYF. The chain has TRBV7-8 and TRBJ2-7; D is unclear. Trimming took 4 bases from V and 4 from J, leaving 17 bases between them. The CDR3 runs to 15 residues. Germline V gives CDR1 SGHVS, CDR2 FQNEAQ.

This clone came up a few times. The rearrangement joins TRBV15 to TRBJ2-4; D is perhaps TRBD1 or TRBD2 (5 bases each). Trimming took 3 bases from V and 5 from J, leaving 11 bases between them. CDR3 length: 14 amino acids. Germline loops: CDR1 LNHNV, CDR2 YYDKDF (reference sequence). CDR3 residues: CATSRGDGENIQYF. CDR3 sequence (DNA): TGTGCCACCAGCAGGGGGGACGGCGAAAACATTCAGTACTTC.

V and J are TRBV7-2 and TRBJ2-7; TRBD2 matches 8 bases. The CDR3 sequence is 15 residues long. With V trimmed by 1 base and J by 2 bases, 4 bases remained unmatched. Germline CDR1 reads SGHTA; CDR2 reads FQGNSA. The CDR3 here is CASSLVGTSPYEQYF. The CDR3 nucleotides are TGTGCCAGCAGCTTAGTGGGGACTAGTCCCTACGAGCAGTACTTC. The full variable domain, in which reference TRBV7-2 and TRBJ2-7 provide the parts outside the CDR3, is GAGVSQSPSNKVTEKGKDVELRCDPISGHTALYWYRQSLGQGLEFLIYFQGNSAPDKSGLPSDRFSAERTGGSVSTLTIQRTQQEDSAVYLCASSLVGTSPYEQYFGPGTRLTVT.

This clone was counted once. The genes are TRBV5-6 and TRBJ2-5, with D maybe TRBD1 (6 bases). Germline V gene data show CDR1 as SGHDT and CDR2 as YYEEEE. Trimming removed 4 bases at V and 2 bases at J, with 15 bases between. The CDR3 sequence is 15 residues long. CDR3 in DNA: TGTGCCAGCAGCCGCCCAAGGGGGAGTCAAGAGACCCAGTACTTC. It specifies CASSRPRGSQETQYF.

This clone came up a few times. The rearrangement joins TRBV9 to TRBJ2-7, with D tentatively TRBD1 (6 bases). Looked up from germline, CDR1 is SGDLS and CDR2 is YYNGEE. This CDR3 region has 15 residues. Trimming shortened V by 0 bases and J by 3 bases, and 13 bases separated the two germline ends. The CDR3, as DNA: TGTGCCAGCAGCGTAGAGCAGGGGCCTAACTACGAGCAGTACTTC. It translates to CASSVEQGPNYEQYF.

Many counts were recorded for this clone. The chain combines TRBV6-6 with TRBJ1-3; D unresolved. CDR1 and CDR2 (germline): MNHNY, SVGAGI (reference sequence). The CDR3 length is 14 residues. V lost 5 bases, J lost 0 bases, and 8 bases lay in between. The DNA of the CDR3 is TGTGCCAGCAGTAAGGTGGGCTCTGGAAACACCATATATTTT. It translates to CASSKVGSGNTIYF.

This chain links TRBV9 with TRBJ2-1; the D is unclear. The V end lost 0 bases, the J end lost 2 bases, and 12 bases lay between the germline ends. The germline gives CDR1 SGDLS, CDR2 YYNGEE. The length of the CDR3 is 16 residues. The CDR3 region is CASSVGLVFTYNEQFF. The CDR3 DNA is TGTGCCAGCAGCGTAGGCCTAGTTTTCACCTACAATGAGCAGTTCTTC.

The chain joins TRBV27 to TRBJ1-3; the match to TRBD1 covers 8 bases. CDR1 and CDR2 from the germline V gene are MNHEY and SMNVEV (reference sequence). J gave up 0 bases and V 5 bases, and 6 bases lay outside the gene matches. The CDR3 runs to 16 residues. Written as DNA, the CDR3 is TGTGCCAGCAGTCCTCTCAGGGGGCTCTCTGGAAACACCATATATTTT. It yields the protein CASSPLRGLSGNTIYF.

This clone has only one observation. The chain is built from TRBV18 and TRBJ2-3; the D gene could be TRBD1 or TRBD2 (6 bases each). The CDR3 runs 16 residues. Germline-derived CDR1 and CDR2 are KGHSH and LQKENI. Trimming took off 8 bases at V and 2 bases at J, with 20 bases between the two ends. DNA for the CDR3: TGTGCCAGCCAGAACAGGGCGGGGAAGAACACAGATACGCAGTATTTT. This translates into CASQNRAGKNTDTQYF.

This rearrangement joins TRBV29-1 to TRBJ1-2; D remains unclear. The CDR3 covers 12 residues. Germline CDR1 is SQVTM and CDR2 is ANQGSEA. V was shortened by 3 bases and J by 1 base, with 6 bases between the two germline ends. The CDR3 sequence: CSVEEGNYGYTF. In nucleotides, the CDR3 is TGCAGCGTTGAGGAGGGTAACTATGGCTACACCTTC.

The chain has TRBV7-9 and TRBJ1-4, with 9 bases fitting TRBD1. The CDR3 runs 14 residues. V lost 5 bases to trimming and J lost 8 bases; unmatched junction nucleotides: 6. CDR1 and CDR2 (germline): SEHNR, FQNEAQ (reference sequence). The CDR3 DNA reads TGTGCCAGCAGCCTACAGGGGGCTGACGAAAAACTGTTTTTT. This encodes CASSLQGADEKLFF.

This clone occurred a few times. The chain is built from TRBV7-9 and TRBJ2-7, with 9 bases aligning to TRBD2. The ends lost 4 bases at V and 9 bases at J; junction bases unmatched: 19. This CDR3 has 17 residues. Germline V gene data show CDR1 as SEHNR and CDR2 as FQNEAQ (reference sequence). The CDR3 sequence: CASSSNVDSGSSVGQYF. Here the CDR3 DNA reads TGTGCCAGCAGCTCCAACGTGGATAGCGGGAGTTCGGTCGGGCAGTACTTC. Supplemented by reference TRBV7-9 and TRBJ2-7, the full variable domain reads DTGVSQNPRHKITKRGQNVTFRCDPISEHNRLYWYRQTLGQGPEFLTYFQNEAQLEKSRLLSDRFSAERPKGSFSTLEIQRTEQGDSAMYLCASSSNVDSGSSVGQYFGPGTRLTVT.